This T cell receptor (beta chain) originates from a study of blood T cell repertoires in COVID-19. Across the whole study: Both acute and convalescent COVID-19 samples were obtained from the United States, Italy and Spain. PBMCs, B-cell-depleted T cells, or T cells provided the cDNA or gDNA that made up the material.

Source study methods: Reference gene primer amplification in the assay estimated nucleated cell counts. The data were produced by immunoSEQ multiplex PCR, yet TCRdb's version contains in-frame clones alone and is incomplete. Clone size and the V and J calls come from that table; the DNA yielded D and trimming. The profile shows tens of thousands of clones, approximately 92% of them singletons. The sequence came from a human donor in a cohort sampled during active COVID-19. Specimen: peripheral blood.

As DNA, the CDR3 is TGTGCCAGTAGTCAAATCGGGACAGTCTCCTACGAGCAGTACTTC. This translates into CASSQIGTVSYEQYF. The J gene is TRBJ2-7, the V gene TRBV19, with 7 bases lining up with TRBD1. Germline CDR1 reads LNHDA; CDR2 reads SQIVND (reference sequence). The CDR3 runs to 15 residues. With 5 bases clipped from V and 0 bases from J, the junction kept 7 bases outside the gene matches. The full variable domain, its missing parts supplied by reference TRBV19 and TRBJ2-7, is DGGITQSPKYLFRKEGQNVTLSCEQNLNHDAMYWYRQDPGQGLRLIYYSQIVNDFQKGDIAEGYSVSREKKESFPLTVTSAQKNPTAFYLCASSQIGTVSYEQYFGPGTRLTVT.